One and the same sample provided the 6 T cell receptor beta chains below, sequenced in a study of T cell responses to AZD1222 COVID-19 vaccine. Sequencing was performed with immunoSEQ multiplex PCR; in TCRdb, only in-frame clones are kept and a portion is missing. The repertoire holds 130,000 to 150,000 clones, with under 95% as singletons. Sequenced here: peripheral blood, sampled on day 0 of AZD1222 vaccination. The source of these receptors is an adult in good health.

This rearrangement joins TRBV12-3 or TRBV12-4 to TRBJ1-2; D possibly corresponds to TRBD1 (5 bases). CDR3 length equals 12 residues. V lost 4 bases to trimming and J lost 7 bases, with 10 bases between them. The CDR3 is CASSSQGFGYTF. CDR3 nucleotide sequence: TGTGCCAGCAGTTCGCAGGGATTTGGCTACACCTTC.

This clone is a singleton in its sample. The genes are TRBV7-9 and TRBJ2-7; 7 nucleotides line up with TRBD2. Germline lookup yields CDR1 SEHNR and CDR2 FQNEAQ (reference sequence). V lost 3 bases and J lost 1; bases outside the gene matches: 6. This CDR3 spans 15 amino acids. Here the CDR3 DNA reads TGTGCCAGCAGCTTGGGCGGGAGTAAGTCCTACGAGCAGTACTTC. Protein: CASSLGGSKSYEQYF.

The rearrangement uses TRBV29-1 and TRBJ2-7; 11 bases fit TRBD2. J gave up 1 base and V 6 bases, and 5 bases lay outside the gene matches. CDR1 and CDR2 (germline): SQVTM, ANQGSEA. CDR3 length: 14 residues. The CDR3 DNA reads TGCAGCGTCCCAGGGACTAGCGGTTCCTACGAGCAGTACTTC. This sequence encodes CSVPGTSGSYEQYF.

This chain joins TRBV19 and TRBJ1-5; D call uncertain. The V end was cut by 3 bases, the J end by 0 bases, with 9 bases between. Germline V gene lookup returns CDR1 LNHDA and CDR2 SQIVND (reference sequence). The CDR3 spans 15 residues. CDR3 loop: CASSMEAYSNQPQHF. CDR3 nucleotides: TGTGCCAGTAGTATGGAGGCTTATAGCAATCAGCCCCAGCATTTT.

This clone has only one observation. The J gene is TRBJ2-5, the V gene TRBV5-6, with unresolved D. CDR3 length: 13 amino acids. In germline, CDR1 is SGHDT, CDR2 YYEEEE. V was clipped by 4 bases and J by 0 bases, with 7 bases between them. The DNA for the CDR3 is TGTGCCAGCAGCCGTGACTACCAAGAGACCCAGTACTTC. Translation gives CASSRDYQETQYF.

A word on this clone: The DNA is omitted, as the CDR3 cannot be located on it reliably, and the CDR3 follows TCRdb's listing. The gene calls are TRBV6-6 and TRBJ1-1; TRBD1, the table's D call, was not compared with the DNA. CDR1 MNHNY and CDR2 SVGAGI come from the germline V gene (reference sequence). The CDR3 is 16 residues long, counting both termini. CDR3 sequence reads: CASSSSLTGANTEAFF.